This is a list of T cell receptor beta chains from one sample in a study of T cells in Graves' hyperthyroidism and ophthalmopathy. TCRdb ran MiXCR on the multiplex PCR reads and lists one entry per CDR3 protein. This sample has 360,000 or so distinct CDR3 sequences, with about a sixth found just once. Sequenced sample: blood. These receptors all stem from a middle-aged woman with Graves' ophthalmopathy. Both conserved end residues are part of each CDR3. A D gene is named only where the DNA matches it firmly. For some rows the clone size is stated as once, few or many, or as a class when expanded; others skip it.

J,D,size,V,CDR3,DNA
TRBJ2-2,NA,NA,TRBV4-2,CASSGTQNTGELFF,TGTGCCAGCAGTGGGACACAAAACACCGGGGAGCTGTTTTTT
TRBJ2-7,NA,many,TRBV12-3/TRBV12-4,CASGPSSYEQYF,TGTGCCAGCGGGCCTAGCTCCTACGAGCAGTACTTC
TRBJ1-3,NA,NA,TRBV9,CASSVDPTGHYSGNTIYF,TGTGCCAGCAGCGTAGACCCCACCGGACACTACTCTGGAAACACCATATATTTT
TRBJ2-5,NA,many,TRBV6-4,CASELYQETQYF,TGTGCCAGCGAGTTGTACCAAGAGACCCAGTACTTC
TRBJ2-7,TRBD2,many,TRBV11-2,CASAAGDYEQYF,TGTGCCAGCGCGGCGGGGGACTACGAGCAGTACTTC
TRBJ2-7,TRBD2,many,TRBV7-9,CASSPSGWGPRYYEQYF,TGTGCCAGCAGCCCTAGCGGGTGGGGGCCGCGCTACTACGAGCAGTACTTC
TRBJ2-7,TRBD2,once,TRBV28,CASVKAGGVYEQYF,TGTGCCAGCGTCAAAGCGGGAGGGGTTTACGAGCAGTACTTC
TRBJ2-3,NA,many,TRBV7-8,CASSLASNLGTDTQYF,TGTGCCAGCAGCTTAGCGAGTAACCTGGGCACAGATACGCAGTATTTT
TRBJ2-2,TRBD2,many,TRBV12-3/TRBV12-4,CASSFPGPTSGRARTGELFF,TGTGCCAGCAGTTTTCCCGGACCGACTAGCGGGAGGGCTAGGACCGGGGAGCTGTTTTTT
TRBJ1-6,NA,few,TRBV6-5,CASSYSSGDSPLHF,TGTGCCAGCAGTTACTCTTCGGGAGATTCACCCCTCCACTTT
TRBJ2-7,NA,many,TRBV28,CASSSPGTFRENEQYF,TGTGCCAGCAGTTCCCCAGGGACTTTCCGGGAAAACGAGCAGTACTTC
TRBJ2-5,TRBD1,few,TRBV6-1,CASTRGDSHQTQYF,TGTGCCAGCACCCGTGGGGACAGCCATCAGACCCAGTACTTC
TRBJ1-1,TRBD1,many,TRBV28,CASSFVGQVNTEAFF,TGTGCCAGCAGTTTCGTGGGACAGGTGAACACTGAAGCTTTCTTT
TRBJ1-1,NA,many,TRBV28,CASSFPEMSDTEAFF,TGTGCCAGCAGTTTCCCAGAGATGAGCGACACTGAAGCTTTCTTT
TRBJ2-7,TRBD2,many,TRBV9,CASSVGGRAYYEQYF,TGTGCCAGCAGCGTAGGAGGGAGGGCCTACTACGAGCAGTACTTC
TRBJ2-7,TRBD1,few,TRBV28,CASRPTGQGTMLGYF,TGTGCCAGCAGGCCAACGGGACAGGGAACAATGTTGGGATACTTC
TRBJ2-7,TRBD1,NA,TRBV12-3/TRBV12-4,CASSLVGQAYEQYF,TGTGCCAGCAGTTTAGTGGGACAGGCCTACGAGCAGTACTTC
TRBJ1-2,NA,many,TRBV12-3/TRBV12-4,CASSLPGSAHYGYTF,TGTGCCAGCAGTTTGCCCGGGTCGGCCCACTATGGCTACACCTTC
TRBJ1-2,NA,many,TRBV28,CASSLWGDNYGYTF,TGTGCCAGCAGTTTATGGGGCGACAACTATGGCTACACCTTC
TRBJ2-6,TRBD1,many,TRBV7-3,CASSFFLGETGAPGANVLTF,TGTGCCAGCAGCTTTTTTCTGGGGGAGACAGGGGCCCCTGGGGCCAACGTCCTGACTTTC
TRBJ2-5,TRBD2,NA,TRBV12-3/TRBV12-4,CASSPTSPSGSQETQYF,TGTGCCAGCAGCCCCACCTCCCCTAGCGGGAGCCAAGAGACCCAGTACTTC
TRBJ2-2,NA,many,TRBV12-3/TRBV12-4,CASSSTSTGELFF,TGTGCCAGCAGTTCGACGTCCACCGGGGAGCTGTTTTTT
TRBJ2-5,TRBD1,many,TRBV28,CASSLPGQSETQYF,TGTGCCAGCAGTTTACCGGGACAGTCGGAGACCCAGTACTTC
TRBJ1-2,NA,many,TRBV29-1,CSVGTSFPTF,TGCAGCGTTGGTACGAGCTTCCCCACCTTC
TRBJ2-7,TRBD2,many,TRBV11-2,CASSSTSGRANEQYF,TGTGCCAGCAGCTCGACTAGCGGGAGGGCCAACGAGCAGTACTTC
TRBJ1-1,NA,many,TRBV20-1,CSATERLFVAEAFF,TGCAGTGCTACGGAGAGGCTTTTCGTCGCTGAAGCTTTCTTT
TRBJ2-7,NA,many,TRBV20-1,CSASAGGAYEQYF,TGCAGTGCCAGTGCTGGAGGTGCCTACGAGCAGTACTTC
TRBJ1-1,NA,NA,TRBV27,CASSLSAAVGWTEAFF,TGTGCCAGCAGTTTATCCGCAGCAGTAGGCTGGACTGAAGCTTTCTTT
TRBJ2-5,NA,many,TRBV7-9,CASSLNQPGVQTQYF,TGTGCCAGCAGCTTAAACCAACCCGGGGTGCAGACCCAGTACTTC
TRBJ2-7,NA,many,TRBV28,CASSLAFGYEQYF,TGTGCCAGCAGTTTGGCTTTCGGCTACGAGCAGTACTTC
TRBJ2-1,NA,many,TRBV11-3,CASSFQGMGYNEQFF,TGTGCCAGCAGCTTCCAGGGGATGGGTTACAATGAGCAGTTCTTC
TRBJ1-5,TRBD1,many,TRBV18,CASSPVDRDEVRDQPQHF,TGTGCCAGCTCACCAGTGGACAGGGATGAGGTACGGGATCAGCCCCAGCATTTT
TRBJ2-4,TRBD2,many,TRBV6-2/TRBV6-3,CASRPGTSDPIAKNIQYF,TGTGCCAGCAGGCCCGGGACTAGCGATCCTATAGCCAAAAACATTCAGTACTTC
TRBJ2-4,NA,many,TRBV2,CASSETPLAKNIQYF,TGTGCCAGCAGTGAAACCCCACTAGCCAAAAACATTCAGTACTTC
TRBJ2-5,TRBD1,NA,TRBV19,CASSQDRAQETQYF,TGTGCCAGTAGCCAAGACAGGGCCCAAGAGACCCAGTACTTC
TRBJ1-1,NA,NA,TRBV7-8,CASSLSGEPRNTEAFF,TGTGCCAGCAGCTTATCGGGGGAGCCACGGAACACTGAAGCTTTCTTT
TRBJ2-1,NA,few,TRBV6-2/TRBV6-3,CASSYMSGWDNEQFF,TGTGCCAGCAGCTACATGAGCGGGTGGGACAATGAGCAGTTCTTC
TRBJ2-2,NA,many,TRBV6-5,CASSYSGWRTGELFF,TGTGCCAGCAGTTACTCGGGGTGGAGAACCGGGGAGCTGTTTTTT